This T cell receptor (beta chain) derives from a study of monozygotic twins with inflammatory bowel disease. As concerns this clonotype: What it binds is not known.

TCR libraries each used about 3.5 ug of total RNA. From its re-call of the 5' RACE reads, TCRdb lists each CDR3 protein once, without DNA. This sample carries roughly 100,000 distinct CDR3 sequences, with approximately 2% going to the ten biggest clones. Germline assignment: CDR1 SGHDT and CDR2 YYEEEE. The CDR3 length is 14 residues. Study-wide results and caveats: Twins with IBD had fewer clonotypes in common with others than healthy twins, particularly during disease activity.

Sequenced sample: blood. This rearrangement joins TRBV5-6 to TRBJ2-7; the TRBD2 assignment by TCRdb is unverifiable without DNA. The receptor comes from a human donor with ulcerative colitis or Crohn's disease, or a healthy co-twin of an affected twin (not recorded which). The CDR3 sequence: CASSWGLAGYEQYF. Full variable domain (rest looked up from reference TRBV5-6 and TRBJ2-7): DAGVTQSPTHLIKTRGQQVTLRCSPKSGHDTVSWYQQALGQGPQFIFQYYEEEERQRGNFPDRFSGHQFPNYSSELNVNALLLGDSALYLCASSWGLAGYEQYFGPGTRLTVT.